The 2 T cell receptor beta chains listed next were all sequenced from one sample in a study of blood T cell repertoires in COVID-19. Profiling relied on immunoSEQ multiplex PCR, and the TCRdb table lists in-frame clones only, not all of them. Here the sample spans some 340,000 clones, 80% to 85% being singletons. Sequencing was done on a sample of PBMCs or T cells enriched from blood (not recorded which). The source of these receptors is a woman between 45 and 60 years old who had recovered from COVID-19.

The chain is built from TRBV7-9 and TRBJ1-2, with D perhaps matching TRBD1 (5 bases). The germline V and J ends were trimmed by 2 bases and 9 bases, with 10 bases remaining between them. There are 12 residues in the CDR3. CDR1 is SEHNR, CDR2 FQNEAQ, per germline (reference sequence). CDR3 in amino acids: CASSLSQGSYTF. CDR3 DNA sequence: TGTGCCAGCAGCTTATCCCAGGGAAGCTACACCTTC.

This clone was seen a few times. The identical CDR3 is also encoded by other nucleotide sequences in the sample. This chain joins TRBV5-6 and TRBJ1-3; D unclear. V shed 2 bases and J shed 0 bases, with 9 bases lying between them. Germline V gene data show CDR1 as SGHDT and CDR2 as YYEEEE. This CDR3 is built from 15 residues. The CDR3: CASSLAGGSGNTIYF. As DNA, the CDR3 is TGTGCCAGCAGCTTAGCCGGAGGCTCTGGAAACACCATATATTTT. The full variable domain, with the rest looked up from reference TRBV5-6 and TRBJ1-3, is DAGVTQSPTHLIKTRGQQVTLRCSPKSGHDTVSWYQQALGQGPQFIFQYYEEEERQRGNFPDRFSGHQFPNYSSELNVNALLLGDSALYLCASSLAGGSGNTIYFGEGSWLTVV.